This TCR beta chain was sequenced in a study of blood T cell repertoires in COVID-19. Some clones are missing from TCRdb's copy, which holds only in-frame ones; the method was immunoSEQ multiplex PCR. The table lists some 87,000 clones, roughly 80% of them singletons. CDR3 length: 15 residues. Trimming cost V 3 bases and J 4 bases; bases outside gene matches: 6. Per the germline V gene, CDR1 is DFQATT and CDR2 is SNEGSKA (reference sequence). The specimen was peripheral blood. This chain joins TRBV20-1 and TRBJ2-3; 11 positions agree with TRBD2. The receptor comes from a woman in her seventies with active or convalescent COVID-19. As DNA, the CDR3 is TGCAGTGCTAGTCGGTCTAGCGGGGGGTCAGATACGCAGTATTTT. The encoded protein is CSASRSSGGSDTQYF.